One and the same sample provided the 23 T cell receptor beta chains below, sequenced in a study of blood T cell repertoires in COVID-19. Produced via immunoSEQ multiplex PCR; TCRdb's table is partial and in-frame only. The sample holds just over 150,000 clones; approximately 80% are singletons and the top ten take approximately 9.4%. Source material: peripheral blood. The source is a woman aged 50 to 65 with acute or convalescent COVID-19.

This clone appeared a few times. The chain joins TRBV4-3 to TRBJ2-3; 7 nucleotides line up with TRBD1. The CDR3 is 15 residues long. Unmatched junction bases numbered 7, after V lost 5 bases and J lost 2 bases. Germline V lookup: CDR1 LGHNA, CDR2 YSLEER. CDR3: CASSALRGNTDTQYF. The CDR3 bases are TGCGCCAGCAGCGCTCTCAGGGGGAACACAGATACGCAGTATTTT.

The chain carries TRBV7-9 and TRBJ2-7, with D maybe TRBD1 (6 bases). Germline CDR1 reads SEHNR; CDR2 reads FQNEAQ (reference sequence). The CDR3 extends over 14 amino acids. V lost 4 bases and J 1 base, leaving 11 bases between the germline ends. The CDR3 spells CASSWGHRSYEQYF. The CDR3 nucleotides read TGTGCCAGCAGCTGGGGACACCGTTCCTACGAGCAGTACTTC.

The chain employs TRBV24-1 and TRBJ2-2, with 8 bases aligning to TRBD1. The J segment lost 6 bases and the V segment lost 3 bases, leaving 8 bases of the junction unmatched. The CDR3 is made up of 16 amino acids. Per the germline V gene, CDR1 is KGHDR and CDR2 is SFDVKD. CDR3 loop: CATSDRGQGMAGELFF. The CDR3 nucleotides read TGTGCCACCAGTGATCGTGGACAGGGTATGGCCGGGGAGCTGTTTTTT.

The genes are TRBV28 and TRBJ1-4; D remains unclear. The V gene lost 2 bases and the J gene lost 8 bases, with 6 bases spanning the gap. CDR1 and CDR2 (germline): MDHEN, SYDVKM. The CDR3 sequence is 12 residues long. The CDR3 DNA reads TGTGCCAGCAGTTTAACATTCGAAAAACTGTTTTTT. Its translation is CASSLTFEKLFF.

The gene calls are TRBV15 and TRBJ1-5; weak D call: TRBD1 (6 bases). The germline CDR1 and CDR2 sequences are LNHNV and YYDKDF (reference sequence). V shed 5 bases and J shed 1 base, with 15 bases lying between them. CDR3 size: 16 residues. The CDR3 spells CATSAPQGGSNQPQHF. CDR3 coding DNA: TGTGCCACCAGCGCCCCACAGGGTGGCAGCAATCAGCCCCAGCATTTT.

The chain joins TRBV12-3 or TRBV12-4 to TRBJ1-1, with D maybe TRBD1 (5 bases). V was clipped by 0 bases and J by 10 bases, with 12 bases between them. The CDR3 extends over 13 amino acids. The CDR3 DNA reads as TGTGCCAGCAGTTTAGCGGCAGGGAAGGCAGCTTTCTTT. It specifies CASSLAAGKAAFF.

The rearrangement joins TRBV28 to TRBJ1-2, with 7 bases matching TRBD1. The CDR3 covers 13 residues. Germline V gene data show CDR1 as MDHEN and CDR2 as SYDVKM. V was clipped by 7 bases and J by 2 bases; unmatched bases: 4. The DNA of the CDR3 is TGTGCCAGCAATCAGGGGGAAAACTATGGCTACACCTTC. This sequence encodes CASNQGENYGYTF.

The J gene is TRBJ2-1, the V gene TRBV29-1; 7 bases align to TRBD1. Losses at the gene ends were 5 bases for V and 13 bases for J; bases not matched to a gene: 5. CDR3 length: 10 amino acids. Germline values: CDR1 SQVTM, CDR2 ANQGSEA. CDR3 sequence (DNA): TGCAGCGTTATGGGACAGAAACAGTTCTTC. It is translated as CSVMGQKQFF.

This rearrangement joins TRBV5-1 to TRBJ2-3; D remains ambiguous. Germline CDR1 is SGHRS and CDR2 is YFSETQ. V shed 0 bases and J shed 3 bases, with 8 bases lying between them. The CDR3 runs to 14 residues. The CDR3 loop reads CASSLEAVTDTQYF. The DNA of the CDR3 is TGCGCCAGCAGCTTGGAGGCGGTTACAGATACGCAGTATTTT.

V usage is TRBV19 and J usage is TRBJ2-4; the D gene is possibly TRBD1 (6 bases). In germline, CDR1 is LNHDA, CDR2 SQIVND (reference sequence). Trimming cost V 7 bases and J 9 bases, with 16 bases left between them. CDR3 length: 13 residues. CDR3: CASIAGTRGIQYF. The CDR3 nucleotides read TGTGCCAGTATAGCCGGGACAAGGGGCATTCAGTACTTC.

CDR3 sequence (DNA): TGTGCCAGTAGTCTCTGGAGGACAGGGGAAGAGACCCAGTACTTC. The encoded protein is CASSLWRTGEETQYF. This chain uses TRBV19 with TRBJ2-5; 9 bases map to TRBD1. With 5 bases clipped from V and 3 bases from J, the junction kept 7 bases outside the gene matches. Per germline, CDR1 LNHDA and CDR2 SQIVND (reference sequence). The CDR3 consists of 15 residues.

The V and J genes are TRBV5-5 and TRBJ1-6; D is ambiguous. This CDR3 has 17 amino acids. Trimming removed 0 bases from V and 0 bases from J, with 10 bases in between. The germline gives CDR1 SGHKS, CDR2 YYEKEE (reference sequence). CDR3 residues: CASSLASADSYNSPLHF. In DNA form, the CDR3 reads TGTGCCAGCAGCTTGGCCTCCGCGGACTCCTATAATTCACCCCTCCACTTT.

The chain has TRBV18 and TRBJ1-2, with D perhaps matching TRBD1 (6 bases). This CDR3 has 15 residues. Germline V lookup: CDR1 KGHSH, CDR2 LQKENI. With 4 bases removed from V and 4 bases from J, the gap between germline ends came to 16 bases. CDR3 amino acids: CASSQDSLTIYGYTF. In DNA form, the CDR3 reads TGTGCCAGCTCACAGGACAGCCTAACAATCTATGGCTACACCTTC.

The chain uses TRBV18 and TRBJ2-5; 14 nucleotides align to TRBD2. Looked up from germline, CDR1 is KGHSH and CDR2 is LQKENI. CDR3 length: 17 residues. V gave up 2 bases and J gave up 4 bases; unmatched junction bases: 6. As DNA, the CDR3 is TGTGCCAGCTCACCAGGGACTAGCGGGAGCTCGCGAGAGACCCAGTACTTC. This translates into CASSPGTSGSSRETQYF.

The rearrangement joins TRBV11-2 to TRBJ1-3; no definite D call. The CDR3 runs to 14 residues. CDR1 and CDR2 from the germline V gene are SGHAT and FQNNGV. The V and J ends lost 7 bases and 0 bases respectively, with 10 bases between them. CDR3: CASTLGSSGNTIYF. CDR3 bases: TGTGCCAGCACCCTAGGGAGCTCTGGAAACACCATATATTTT.

This chain uses TRBV6-5 with TRBJ2-7; weak D call: TRBD1 (6 bases). The V gene lost 4 bases and the J gene lost 3 bases, with 13 bases spanning the gap. CDR3 length: 14 amino acids. Germline assignment: CDR1 MNHEY and CDR2 SVGAGI. CDR3 sequence reads: CASSLTGYGYEQYF. The CDR3 nucleotides are TGTGCCAGCAGTTTAACAGGGTATGGCTACGAGCAGTACTTC.

Concerning this clone itself: The sample contains more than one DNA sequence encoding this CDR3. The V call is TRBV5-1, the J call TRBJ2-2; TRBD2 matches 12 bases. The CDR3 runs to 17 residues. Trimming cost V 2 bases and J 1 base; bases outside gene matches: 3. Germline V lookup: CDR1 SGHRS, CDR2 YFSETQ. As DNA, the CDR3 is TGCGCCAGCAGCTTAGGACTAGCGGGGTTGAACACCGGGGAGCTGTTTTTT. Translation gives CASSLGLAGLNTGELFF.

The chain has TRBV7-2 and TRBJ2-2; D is undetermined. V was clipped by 1 base and J by 0 bases, with 6 bases between them. This CDR3 comprises 15 residues. Germline V lookup: CDR1 SGHTA, CDR2 FQGNSA. The CDR3: CASSLVLTNTGELFF. DNA of the CDR3: TGTGCCAGCAGCTTAGTGCTAACGAACACCGGGGAGCTGTTTTTT.

The chain joins TRBV29-1 to TRBJ2-1; 11 positions agree with TRBD1. The CDR3 covers 15 residues. The V and J ends lost 6 bases and 7 bases, in that order; junction bases with no gene match: 11. Germline V lookup: CDR1 SQVTM, CDR2 ANQGSEA. The CDR3 region is CSVYLPGQGGNEQFF. Here the CDR3 DNA reads TGCAGCGTATACCTCCCGGGACAGGGGGGTAATGAGCAGTTCTTC.

The chain has TRBV5-1 and TRBJ2-3; 8 bases align to TRBD1. V was pared by 2 bases and J by 5 bases, with 4 bases of the junction left unmatched. The germline V gene has CDR1 SGHRS and CDR2 YFSETQ. CDR3 size: 14 residues. CDR3 bases: TGCGCCAGCAGCTTAGGACAGGGCAAAGATACGCAGTATTTT. This encodes CASSLGQGKDTQYF.

V and J are TRBV19 and TRBJ1-1; D not certain. The V gene lost 1 base and the J gene lost 3 bases, with 9 bases spanning the gap. The CDR3 runs 14 residues. From germline, CDR1 is LNHDA and CDR2 SQIVND (reference sequence). The CDR3 coding sequence is TGTGCCAGTAGTATAGGTACAGAGCACACTGAAGCTTTCTTT. This encodes CASSIGTEHTEAFF.

This clone was seen a few times. The CDR3 nucleotides read TGTGCCAGCAGCCAAGACCTAGCGGGAGGGGACCACGAGCAGTACTTC. This sequence encodes CASSQDLAGGDHEQYF. V usage is TRBV4-2 and J usage is TRBJ2-7, with 12 bases matching TRBD2. This CDR3 region has 16 residues. V lost 0 bases and J lost 5; bases outside the gene matches: 5. CDR1 is LGHNA and CDR2 is YNFKEQ in the germline V gene.

The CDR3 DNA sequence: TGTGCCAGCAGCAGCGCAGGGACTAGCGGAAACATTCAGTACTTC. This encodes CASSSAGTSGNIQYF. This rearrangement joins TRBV7-9 to TRBJ2-4, with 11 bases that match TRBD2. Germline V CDR1 and CDR2: SEHNR, FQNEAQ (reference sequence). The CDR3 runs to 15 residues. J lost 6 bases, V lost 5 bases, and 6 bases had no gene match.